Presented here are 13 T cell receptor beta chains from one specimen sequenced in a study of T cells after yellow fever vaccination. In TCRdb, the 5' RACE reads were re-called with MiXCR into one record per CDR3 protein. The table includes a few hundred thousand distinct CDR3 sequences, 3.5% to 4.5% detected once. The sequences come from PBMCs, collected 15 days after the yellow fever booster vaccination. The receptor set was obtained from a man between 18 and 29 years old who received the YFV17D yellow fever vaccine.

This chain links TRBV7-3 with TRBJ2-3, with D uncertain. CDR3 length: 14 amino acids. V lost 11 bases and J lost 1, with 16 bases in between. CDR1 is SGHTA, CDR2 FQGTGA, per germline. The CDR3 sequence: CAPGRAEGTDTQYF. CDR3 nucleotides: TGTGCCCCGGGCCGGGCCGAAGGCACAGATACGCAGTATTTT. Full variable domain (outside the CDR3, taken from reference TRBV7-3 and TRBJ2-3): GAGVSQTPSNKVTEKGKYVELRCDPISGHTALYWYRQSLGQGPEFLIYFQGTGAADDSGLPNDRFFAVRPEGSVSTLKIQRTERGDSAVYLCAPGRAEGTDTQYFGPGTRLTVL.

This clonotype was counted many times. The CDR3 region has the DNA TGTGCCAGCAGGCCTTACAGGATGCGGTTGGAAAACATTCAGTACTTC. Translation gives CASRPYRMRLENIQYF. This chain joins TRBV6-5 and TRBJ2-4; maybe TRBD1 (5 bases). Trimming shortened V by 6 bases and J by 5 bases, and 20 bases separated the two germline ends. The length of the CDR3 is 16 residues. From germline, CDR1 is MNHEY and CDR2 SVGAGI.

This clonotype has just a few counts. The chain employs TRBV12-3 or TRBV12-4 and TRBJ2-5; 10 bases match TRBD1. V lost 7 bases to trimming and J lost 4 bases; unmatched junction nucleotides: 12. The length of the CDR3 is 16 residues. The DNA of the CDR3 is TGTGCCAGCACCCGGTCCGGGACAGGGGCGGGAGAGACCCAGTACTTC. It translates to CASTRSGTGAGETQYF.

This clonotype has only a few counts. V gene TRBV4-2 combines with J gene TRBJ2-6; maybe TRBD2 (5 bases). This CDR3 spans 15 amino acids. Germline V CDR1 and CDR2: LGHNA, YNFKEQ. V shed 4 bases and J shed 0 bases, with 7 bases lying between them. CDR3 in amino acids: CASSPRASGANVLTF. Written as DNA, the CDR3 is TGTGCCAGCAGCCCGAGGGCCTCTGGGGCCAACGTCCTGACTTTC.

This clonotype was recorded many times. The chain links TRBV24-1 to TRBJ1-1; unclear D gene. CDR3 size: 11 residues. The V end lost 4 bases, the J end lost 8 bases, and 7 bases lay between the germline ends. The germline gives CDR1 KGHDR, CDR2 SFDVKD. The CDR3 DNA sequence: TGTGCCACCAGTGACGGGTTAGAAGCTTTCTTT. Residues: CATSDGLEAFF.

This clonotype occurred many times. The chain combines TRBV5-1 with TRBJ1-1; D remains ambiguous. With 2 bases removed from V and 1 base from J, the gap between germline ends came to 3 bases. The germline V gene encodes CDR1 SGHRS and CDR2 YFSETQ. This CDR3 is 12 amino acids long. CDR3: CASSFANTEAFF. For the CDR3, the DNA is TGCGCCAGCAGCTTTGCGAACACTGAAGCTTTCTTT.

Many counts were recorded for this clonotype. The rearrangement joins TRBV12-3 or TRBV12-4 to TRBJ1-5; 7 nucleotides line up with TRBD1. CDR3 length: 14 residues. Trimming removed 6 bases from V and 1 base from J; junction bases left unmatched: 3. The CDR3 is CASRPGQSNQPQHF. The CDR3 DNA sequence: TGTGCCAGCAGACCGGGACAGAGCAATCAGCCCCAGCATTTT.

This clonotype was seen repeatedly, ten times or more. The chain uses TRBV11-2 and TRBJ1-3; maybe TRBD1 (6 bases). Trimming took 6 bases from V and 0 from J, leaving 9 bases between them. Germline assignment: CDR1 SGHAT and CDR2 FQNNGV. The CDR3 is 14 residues long. The CDR3 loop is CASSWTDSGNTIYF. DNA for the CDR3: TGTGCCAGCAGTTGGACAGACTCTGGAAACACCATATATTTT.

This clonotype was counted at least ten times. The V and J genes are TRBV29-1 and TRBJ2-2; D possibly corresponds to TRBD1 (5 bases). Germline V gene sequence: CDR1 SQVTM, CDR2 ANQGSEA. With 6 bases removed from V and 3 bases from J, the gap between germline ends came to 11 bases. This CDR3 has 13 residues. CDR3 nucleotide sequence: TGCAGCGTAGGAAGGGGCCACACCGGGGAGCTGTTTTTT. Amino acids: CSVGRGHTGELFF.

V is TRBV6-2 or TRBV6-3 and J is TRBJ2-5; TRBD1 aligns across 7 bases. The CDR3 runs to 13 residues. In germline, CDR1 is MNHEY, CDR2 SVGEGT. V gave up 7 bases and J gave up 3 bases; unmatched junction bases: 5. The CDR3 nucleotides are TGTGCCAGCAACTGGCAGGGGGAAGAGACCCAGTACTTC. Amino acids: CASNWQGEETQYF.

Ten or more counts support this clonotype. The chain has TRBV7-9 and TRBJ1-1; no clear D gene. V was cut by 1 base and J by 4 bases, with 7 bases left in between. CDR1 and CDR2 (germline): SEHNR, FQNEAQ (reference sequence). The CDR3 is made up of 13 amino acids. The CDR3 nucleotides read TGTGCCAGCAGCTTAGTTGAGGGCACTGAAGCTTTCTTT. Protein: CASSLVEGTEAFF.

The sample holds a few counts of this clonotype. The chain links TRBV7-8 to TRBJ1-2, with 8 positions matching TRBD1. Trimming removed 5 bases from V and 4 bases from J; junction bases left unmatched: 9. The CDR3 contains 15 residues. Germline V lookup: CDR1 SGHVS, CDR2 FQNEAQ. The CDR3 protein is CASSPDRGDIYGYTF. The CDR3 bases are TGTGCCAGCAGCCCCGACAGGGGCGATATCTATGGCTACACCTTC.

The gene calls are TRBV4-1 and TRBJ2-7, with TRBD1 identical over 9 bases. The CDR3 extends over 14 amino acids. From germline, CDR1 is MGHRA and CDR2 YSYEKL. V dropped 3 bases and J dropped 3; count of bases not matched to a gene: 3. The CDR3 bases are TGCGCCAGCAGCCAGACAGGGGGAGGCTACGAGCAGTACTTC. As protein: CASSQTGGGYEQYF.